Detailed here is one TCR beta chain. What it binds is not known. RNA transcripts served as the template for amplifying TCR beta CDR3 regions. The primer set for the first-round RT-PCR of the TCR CDR3 was HTBI. TCRdb re-derived calls from the multiplex PCR reads in MiXCR, one entry per CDR3 protein. In the table there are over 500,000 distinct CDR3 sequences, about 45% of which are singletons. The CDR3 is 13 amino acids. The ends were cut back, 4 bases at V and 5 bases at J, with 15 bases in the middle. Per the germline V gene, CDR1 is SQVTM and CDR2 is ANQGSEA. This specimen comes from a study of T cells in Graves' hyperthyroidism and ophthalmopathy. Whole-study findings and limits: Ophthalmopathy and stable hyperthyroidism were told apart by a 13 V-J model.

Reasons for excluding patients were uncontrolled infection, other autoimmune disease, pregnancy or lactation. Clinical symptoms, serum thyroxine and TRAb, thyroid ultrasound and orbital computed tomography together formed the diagnostic basis. Material: peripheral blood or thyroid tissue (not recorded which). The V gene is TRBV29-1, the J gene TRBJ2-7; D possibly corresponds to TRBD1 (6 bases). This clonotype was obtained from an adult woman with Graves' disease, either hyperthyroidism or ophthalmopathy (not recorded which). The CDR3 DNA sequence: TGCAGCGTTGGGTTCAGTCAGGGGAACGAGCAGTACTTC. Amino acids: CSVGFSQGNEQYF.